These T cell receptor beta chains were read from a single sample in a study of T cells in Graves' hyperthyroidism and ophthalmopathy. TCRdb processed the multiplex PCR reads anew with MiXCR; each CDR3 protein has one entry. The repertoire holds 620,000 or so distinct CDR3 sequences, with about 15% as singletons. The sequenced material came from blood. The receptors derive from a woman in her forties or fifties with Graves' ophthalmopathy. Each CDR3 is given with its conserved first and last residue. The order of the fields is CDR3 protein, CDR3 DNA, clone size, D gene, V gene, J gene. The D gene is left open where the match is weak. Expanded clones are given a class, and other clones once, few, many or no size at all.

CDR3aa: CASKLGLYEQYF
CDR3nt: TGTGCCAGCAAATTGGGGCTCTACGAGCAGTACTTC
abundance: .
d_gene: .
v_gene: TRBV2
j_gene: TRBJ2-7

CDR3aa: CARRGQGSTGELFF
CDR3nt: TGTGCCAGGAGGGGACAGGGAAGCACCGGGGAGCTGTTTTTT
abundance: .
d_gene: TRBD1
v_gene: TRBV2
j_gene: TRBJ2-2

CDR3aa: CASSPFGSPLHF
CDR3nt: TGTGCCAGCAGCCCCTTTGGTTCACCCCTCCACTTT
abundance: few
d_gene: .
v_gene: TRBV28
j_gene: TRBJ1-6

CDR3aa: CASTPLPRGLEAFF
CDR3nt: TGTGCCAGCACGCCACTACCCAGGGGACTTGAAGCTTTCTTT
abundance: many
d_gene: .
v_gene: TRBV6-1
j_gene: TRBJ1-1

CDR3aa: CSARDSRQMNTEAFF
CDR3nt: TGCAGTGCTAGAGATTCTAGACAGATGAACACTGAAGCTTTCTTT
abundance: many
d_gene: .
v_gene: TRBV20-1
j_gene: TRBJ1-1

CDR3aa: CASSPPTGLAGSEQYF
CDR3nt: TGTGCCAGCTCACCACCGACTGGACTAGCGGGCTCCGAGCAGTACTTC
abundance: few
d_gene: TRBD2
v_gene: TRBV18
j_gene: TRBJ2-7

CDR3aa: CASSIADTYNEQFF
CDR3nt: TGTGCCAGTAGTATAGCGGATACCTACAATGAGCAGTTCTTC
abundance: few
d_gene: .
v_gene: TRBV19
j_gene: TRBJ2-1

CDR3aa: CSVGHSNEQFF
CDR3nt: TGCAGCGTTGGACACAGCAATGAGCAGTTCTTC
abundance: .
d_gene: .
v_gene: TRBV29-1
j_gene: TRBJ2-1

CDR3aa: CASSPPLGLTEAFF
CDR3nt: TGTGCCAGCTCACCACCGTTGGGCCTGACTGAAGCTTTCTTT
abundance: many
d_gene: .
v_gene: TRBV18
j_gene: TRBJ1-1

CDR3aa: CASSVGEREYYNEQFF
CDR3nt: TGTGCCAGCAGCGTAGGAGAGCGGGAGTACTACAATGAGCAGTTCTTC
abundance: .
d_gene: TRBD2
v_gene: TRBV9
j_gene: TRBJ2-1

CDR3aa: CATSIGTTGEGETQYF
CDR3nt: TGTGCCACCAGCATAGGGACCACTGGAGAGGGAGAGACCCAGTACTTC
abundance: many
d_gene: .
v_gene: TRBV15
j_gene: TRBJ2-5

CDR3aa: CASSPYGDHNEQFF
CDR3nt: TGTGCCAGCAGCCCTTACGGGGACCACAATGAGCAGTTCTTC
abundance: many
d_gene: .
v_gene: TRBV7-2
j_gene: TRBJ2-1

CDR3aa: CASSLEGHEQYF
CDR3nt: TGTGCCAGCAGTTTGGAGGGCCACGAGCAGTACTTC
abundance: many
d_gene: .
v_gene: TRBV28
j_gene: TRBJ2-7

CDR3aa: CSGTSGRVTETQYF
CDR3nt: TGCAGCGGGACTAGCGGGAGGGTTACGGAGACCCAGTACTTC
abundance: few
d_gene: TRBD2
v_gene: TRBV29-1
j_gene: TRBJ2-5

CDR3aa: CASGAIQPQHF
CDR3nt: TGTGCCAGCGGGGCAATTCAGCCCCAGCATTTT
abundance: few
d_gene: .
v_gene: TRBV6-2/TRBV6-3
j_gene: TRBJ1-5

CDR3aa: CASSSTAGGSYNEQFF
CDR3nt: TGTGCCAGCAGCTCTACGGCGGGAGGCTCCTACAATGAGCAGTTCTTC
abundance: many
d_gene: TRBD2
v_gene: TRBV7-8
j_gene: TRBJ2-1

CDR3aa: CASSSSRTYEQYF
CDR3nt: TGTGCCAGCAGTTCATCCAGAACCTACGAGCAGTACTTC
abundance: many
d_gene: .
v_gene: TRBV6-2/TRBV6-3
j_gene: TRBJ2-7

CDR3aa: CSAGHGSGANVLTF
CDR3nt: TGCAGCGCAGGACACGGATCTGGGGCCAACGTCCTGACTTTC
abundance: .
d_gene: .
v_gene: TRBV29-1
j_gene: TRBJ2-6

CDR3aa: CASRSTSGFYNEQFF
CDR3nt: TGTGCCAGCAGGAGTACTAGCGGATTCTACAATGAGCAGTTCTTC
abundance: many
d_gene: TRBD2
v_gene: TRBV2
j_gene: TRBJ2-1

CDR3aa: CASRQGQGLSDTQYF
CDR3nt: TGTGCCAGCAGGCAAGGACAGGGCCTCTCAGATACGCAGTATTTT
abundance: many
d_gene: TRBD1
v_gene: TRBV2
j_gene: TRBJ2-3

CDR3aa: CASSRTFSYEQYF
CDR3nt: TGTGCCAGCAGTCGGACATTTTCCTACGAGCAGTACTTC
abundance: .
d_gene: .
v_gene: TRBV2
j_gene: TRBJ2-7

CDR3aa: CATSNSPRASSYNEQFF
CDR3nt: TGTGCCACCAGTAATTCCCCTAGGGCTAGCTCCTACAATGAGCAGTTCTTC
abundance: few
d_gene: .
v_gene: TRBV24-1
j_gene: TRBJ2-1

CDR3aa: CASSLAVGANSYEQYF
CDR3nt: TGTGCCAGCAGCTTAGCGGTGGGAGCGAACTCCTACGAGCAGTACTTC
abundance: many
d_gene: .
v_gene: TRBV7-8
j_gene: TRBJ2-7

CDR3aa: CSARGQGRSARTYEQYF
CDR3nt: TGCAGTGCTAGAGGACAGGGGCGAAGTGCGAGAACCTACGAGCAGTACTTC
abundance: .
d_gene: TRBD1
v_gene: TRBV20-1
j_gene: TRBJ2-7

CDR3aa: CASSSLWLAGGRSYEQYF
CDR3nt: TGTGCCAGCAGCTCGCTTTGGCTAGCGGGAGGGCGGTCCTACGAGCAGTACTTC
abundance: many
d_gene: TRBD2
v_gene: TRBV7-2
j_gene: TRBJ2-7

CDR3aa: CASSLARQDNYGYTF
CDR3nt: TGTGCCAGCAGCTTAGCGCGACAGGACAACTATGGCTACACCTTC
abundance: many
d_gene: .
v_gene: TRBV7-9
j_gene: TRBJ1-2

CDR3aa: CASSEPDYNEQFF
CDR3nt: TGTGCCAGCAGCGAGCCGGATTACAATGAGCAGTTCTTC
abundance: many
d_gene: .
v_gene: TRBV9
j_gene: TRBJ2-1

CDR3aa: CASSYSFGANTGELFF
CDR3nt: TGTGCCAGCAGTTACAGTTTCGGAGCGAACACCGGGGAGCTGTTTTTT
abundance: .
d_gene: .
v_gene: TRBV6-5
j_gene: TRBJ2-2

CDR3aa: CASSTPGQPGEKLFF
CDR3nt: TGTGCCAGCAGCACACCGGGACAACCGGGTGAAAAACTGTTTTTT
abundance: .
d_gene: .
v_gene: TRBV7-9
j_gene: TRBJ1-4

CDR3aa: CASTGRENTEAFF
CDR3nt: TGTGCCAGTACAGGGAGGGAAAACACTGAAGCTTTCTTT
abundance: .
d_gene: .
v_gene: TRBV19
j_gene: TRBJ1-1

CDR3aa: CASRPDTYNEQFF
CDR3nt: TGCGCCAGCAGACCGGACACATACAATGAGCAGTTCTTC
abundance: many
d_gene: .
v_gene: TRBV5-1
j_gene: TRBJ2-1

CDR3aa: CASSPTAASTDTQYF
CDR3nt: TGTGCCAGCAGCCCGACGGCAGCTAGCACAGATACGCAGTATTTT
abundance: many
d_gene: .
v_gene: TRBV7-9
j_gene: TRBJ2-3

CDR3aa: CASSLGQPYYGYTF
CDR3nt: TGTGCCAGCTCACTGGGACAGCCGTACTATGGCTACACCTTC
abundance: many
d_gene: TRBD1
v_gene: TRBV18
j_gene: TRBJ1-2

CDR3aa: CASSRGRGNYGYTF
CDR3nt: TGTGCCAGCAGCCGAGGACGGGGAAACTATGGCTACACCTTC
abundance: .
d_gene: .
v_gene: TRBV7-2
j_gene: TRBJ1-2

CDR3aa: CASSQMTSGVSYEQYF
CDR3nt: TGCGCCAGCAGCCAAATGACTAGCGGGGTCTCCTACGAGCAGTACTTC
abundance: few
d_gene: TRBD2
v_gene: TRBV4-1
j_gene: TRBJ2-7

CDR3aa: CASSGNSAGIQYF
CDR3nt: TGTGCCAGTAGTGGAAACTCCGCTGGGATCCAGTACTTC
abundance: .
d_gene: .
v_gene: TRBV19
j_gene: TRBJ2-5

CDR3aa: CASSLAASGQETQYF
CDR3nt: TGTGCCAGCAGTTTAGCGGCTAGCGGTCAAGAGACCCAGTACTTC
abundance: many
d_gene: TRBD2
v_gene: TRBV27
j_gene: TRBJ2-5

CDR3aa: CASSLSSSGSGDEQFF
CDR3nt: TGTGCCAGCAGTTTATCATCTAGCGGGAGTGGTGATGAGCAGTTCTTC
abundance: many
d_gene: TRBD2
v_gene: TRBV27
j_gene: TRBJ2-1

CDR3aa: CASSQDLRDRTNNEQFF
CDR3nt: TGTGCCAGCAGCCAAGATCTAAGGGACAGAACTAACAATGAGCAGTTCTTC
abundance: few
d_gene: TRBD1
v_gene: TRBV3-1
j_gene: TRBJ2-1

CDR3aa: CASSSSRGSNQPQHF
CDR3nt: TGTGCCAGCAGTTCCTCCCGGGGGAGCAATCAGCCCCAGCATTTT
abundance: many
d_gene: .
v_gene: TRBV12-3/TRBV12-4
j_gene: TRBJ1-5

CDR3aa: CASSSRLLTSGSVEQFF
CDR3nt: TGCGCCAGCAGCTCCCGATTATTAACTAGCGGGAGTGTTGAGCAGTTCTTC
abundance: .
d_gene: TRBD2
v_gene: TRBV5-1
j_gene: TRBJ2-1

CDR3aa: CASSVATGGGEAFF
CDR3nt: TGTGCCAGCAGCGTAGCTACCGGGGGGGGTGAAGCTTTCTTT
abundance: few
d_gene: .
v_gene: TRBV9
j_gene: TRBJ1-1

CDR3aa: CASSLYSPLIAASGEKSSYEQYF
CDR3nt: TGTGCCAGCAGCTTATATTCGCCTTTGATAGCCGCTAGCGGGGAAAAGAGCTCCTACGAGCAGTACTTC
abundance: few
d_gene: TRBD2
v_gene: TRBV7-6
j_gene: TRBJ2-7

CDR3aa: CATSSGGTPPGELFF
CDR3nt: TGTGCCACCAGCAGTGGCGGGACCCCCCCCGGGGAGCTGTTTTTT
abundance: .
d_gene: .
v_gene: TRBV15
j_gene: TRBJ2-2

CDR3aa: CASSQYAGQRGEPQHF
CDR3nt: TGTGCCAGCTCTCAATACGCGGGGCAGAGAGGAGAGCCCCAGCATTTT
abundance: .
d_gene: .
v_gene: TRBV18
j_gene: TRBJ1-5

CDR3aa: CASSQGEGPTGYLEAFF
CDR3nt: TGTGCCAGCAGCCAAGGGGAAGGACCGACAGGGTACCTTGAAGCTTTCTTT
abundance: .
d_gene: TRBD1
v_gene: TRBV4-2
j_gene: TRBJ1-1

CDR3aa: CASSTRARDRGQNTEAFF
CDR3nt: TGTGCCAGTAGTACCAGGGCTCGGGACAGGGGGCAGAACACTGAAGCTTTCTTT
abundance: few
d_gene: TRBD1
v_gene: TRBV19
j_gene: TRBJ1-1

CDR3aa: CASRNTGKSNTGELFF
CDR3nt: TGTGCCAGCAGGAACACCGGGAAATCGAACACCGGGGAGCTGTTTTTT
abundance: .
d_gene: .
v_gene: TRBV7-6
j_gene: TRBJ2-2

CDR3aa: CATSDPGGTEAFF
CDR3nt: TGTGCCACCAGTGACCCTGGAGGGACTGAAGCTTTCTTT
abundance: many
d_gene: .
v_gene: TRBV24-1
j_gene: TRBJ1-1